This TCR beta chain was documented in a study of cytomegalovirus exposure and HLA in healthy donors. PCR used 60 Vbeta primers and 13 Jbeta primers. This table comes from immunoSEQ multiplex PCR, and its TCRdb copy is limited to in-frame clones, with some not included. The sample comprises 150,000 or so clones, 70% to 85% of which are singletons, and 2.1% rests with the top ten. Germline V gives CDR1 SNHLY, CDR2 FYNNEI. The CDR3 length is 15 residues. V dropped 2 bases and J dropped 3 bases, with 13 bases sitting between them. Study conclusions and caveats: In a later analysis, at a false discovery rate of 0.05, approximately 16,000 TCR beta sequences were associated with HLA alleles. Later on, analysis showed that most CMV-associated TCR beta chains appeared to be HLA-restricted. It was reported in a later analysis that an Asian-associated ancestry cluster showed fewer N-insertions than the approximately 700-donor mean.

Donors were nominally healthy when sampled, though unrecorded immune exposures were likely. This clone came up a few times. What it binds is unknown. The TCR comes from a man in his thirties or forties in good health and CMV-seronegative. The sample was PBMCs. J is TRBJ1-1 and V is TRBV2, with unresolved D. The CDR3 protein is CASSEILGVDTEAFF. The CDR3 bases are TGTGCCAGCAGTGAAATTCTGGGCGTGGACACTGAAGCTTTCTTT.